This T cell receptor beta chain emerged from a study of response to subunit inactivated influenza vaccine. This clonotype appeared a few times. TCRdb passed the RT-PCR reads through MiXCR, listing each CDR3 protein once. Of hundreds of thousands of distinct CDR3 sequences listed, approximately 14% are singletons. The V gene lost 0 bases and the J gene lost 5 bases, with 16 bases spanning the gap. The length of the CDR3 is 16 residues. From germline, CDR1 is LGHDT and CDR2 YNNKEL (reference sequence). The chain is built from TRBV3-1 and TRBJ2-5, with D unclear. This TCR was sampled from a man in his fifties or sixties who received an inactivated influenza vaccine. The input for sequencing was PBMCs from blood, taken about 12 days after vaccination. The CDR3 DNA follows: TGTGCCAGCAGCCAAGAATCGGTGGGCTCAATTGAGACCCAGTACTTC. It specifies CASSQESVGSIETQYF.